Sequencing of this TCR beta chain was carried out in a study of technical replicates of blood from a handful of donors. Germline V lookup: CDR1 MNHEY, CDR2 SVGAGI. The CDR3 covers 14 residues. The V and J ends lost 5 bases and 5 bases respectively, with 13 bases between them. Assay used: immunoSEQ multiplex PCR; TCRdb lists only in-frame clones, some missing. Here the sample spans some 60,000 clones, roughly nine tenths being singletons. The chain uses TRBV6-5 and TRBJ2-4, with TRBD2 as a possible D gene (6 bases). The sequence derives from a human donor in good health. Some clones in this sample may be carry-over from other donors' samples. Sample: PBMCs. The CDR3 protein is CASSAGLSQNIQYF. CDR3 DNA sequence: TGTGCCAGCAGTGCGGGACTTTCCCAAAACATTCAGTACTTC.